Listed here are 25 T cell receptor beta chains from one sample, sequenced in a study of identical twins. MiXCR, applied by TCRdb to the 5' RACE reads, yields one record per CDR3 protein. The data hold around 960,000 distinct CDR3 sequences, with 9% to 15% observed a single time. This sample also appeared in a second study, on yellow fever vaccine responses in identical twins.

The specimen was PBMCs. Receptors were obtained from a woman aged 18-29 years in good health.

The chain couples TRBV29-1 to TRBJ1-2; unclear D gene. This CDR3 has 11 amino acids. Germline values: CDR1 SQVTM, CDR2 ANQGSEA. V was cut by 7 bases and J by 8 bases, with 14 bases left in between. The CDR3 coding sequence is TGCAGCGGTTCCTGGACGGGCGGCTACACCTTC. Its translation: CSGSWTGGYTF.

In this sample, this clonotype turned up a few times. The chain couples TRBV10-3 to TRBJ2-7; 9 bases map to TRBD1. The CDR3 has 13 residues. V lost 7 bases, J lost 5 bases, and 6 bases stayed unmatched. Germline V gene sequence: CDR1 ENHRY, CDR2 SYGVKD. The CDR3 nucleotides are TGTGCCATCACGTCGGACAGGGGAGACGAGCAGTACTTC. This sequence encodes CAITSDRGDEQYF.

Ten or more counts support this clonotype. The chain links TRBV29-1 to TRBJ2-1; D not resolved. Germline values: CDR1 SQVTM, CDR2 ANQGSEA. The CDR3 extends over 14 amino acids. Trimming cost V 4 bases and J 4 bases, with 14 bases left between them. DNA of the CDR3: TGCAGCGTTGTAGGTCGGAATACATACAATGAGCAGTTCTTC. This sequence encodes CSVVGRNTYNEQFF.

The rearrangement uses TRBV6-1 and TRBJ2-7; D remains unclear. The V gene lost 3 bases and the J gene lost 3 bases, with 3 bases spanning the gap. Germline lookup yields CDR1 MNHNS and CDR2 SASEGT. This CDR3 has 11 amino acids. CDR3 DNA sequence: TGTGCCAGCAGTGAGTTCTACGAGCAGTACGTC. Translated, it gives CASSEFYEQYV.

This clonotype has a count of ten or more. The CDR3, as DNA: TGTGCCAGCAGTTGGGCAGGGATCAATGAGCAGTTCTTC. It yields the protein CASSWAGINEQFF. The V call is TRBV27, the J call TRBJ2-1, with a possible D match to TRBD1 (5 bases). This CDR3 has 13 residues. Between the trimmed V and J ends, which lost 4 bases and 6 bases, there was a span of 10 bases. CDR1 and CDR2 from the germline V gene are MNHEY and SMNVEV (reference sequence).

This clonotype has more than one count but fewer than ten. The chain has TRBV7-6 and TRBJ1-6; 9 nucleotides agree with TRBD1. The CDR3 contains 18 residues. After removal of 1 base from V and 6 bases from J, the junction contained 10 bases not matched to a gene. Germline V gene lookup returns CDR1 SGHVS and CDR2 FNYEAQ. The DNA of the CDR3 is TGTGCCAGCAGCTTAGATTACAGGACAGGGGCCCTTAATTCACCCCTCCACTTT. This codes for CASSLDYRTGALNSPLHF.

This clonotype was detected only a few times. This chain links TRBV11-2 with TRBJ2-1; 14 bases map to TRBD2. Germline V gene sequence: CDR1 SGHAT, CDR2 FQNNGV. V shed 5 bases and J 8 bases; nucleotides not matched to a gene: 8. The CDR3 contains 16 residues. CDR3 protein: CASSHPGTSGSYEQFF. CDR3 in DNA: TGTGCCAGCAGCCACCCTGGGACTAGCGGGAGCTATGAGCAGTTCTTC.

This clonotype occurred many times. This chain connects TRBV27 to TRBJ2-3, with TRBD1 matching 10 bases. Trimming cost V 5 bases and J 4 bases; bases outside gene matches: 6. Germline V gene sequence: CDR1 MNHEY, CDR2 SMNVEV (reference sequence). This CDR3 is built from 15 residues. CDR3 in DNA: TGTGCCAGCAGTCCCCGGGACAGGGGCGCAGATACGCAGTATTTT. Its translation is CASSPRDRGADTQYF.

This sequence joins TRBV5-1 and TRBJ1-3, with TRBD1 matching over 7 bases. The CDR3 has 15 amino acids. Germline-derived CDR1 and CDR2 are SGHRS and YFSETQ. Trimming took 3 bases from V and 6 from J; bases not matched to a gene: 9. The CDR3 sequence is CASSSGQDLLNTIYF. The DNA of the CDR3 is TGCGCCAGCAGCTCCGGACAGGACCTTCTAAACACCATATATTTT.

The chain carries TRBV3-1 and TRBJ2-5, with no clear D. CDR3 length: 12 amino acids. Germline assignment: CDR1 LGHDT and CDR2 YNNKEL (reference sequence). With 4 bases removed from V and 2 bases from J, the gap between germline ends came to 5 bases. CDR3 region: CASSRLQETQYF. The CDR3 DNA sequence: TGTGCCAGCAGCCGACTGCAAGAGACCCAGTACTTC.

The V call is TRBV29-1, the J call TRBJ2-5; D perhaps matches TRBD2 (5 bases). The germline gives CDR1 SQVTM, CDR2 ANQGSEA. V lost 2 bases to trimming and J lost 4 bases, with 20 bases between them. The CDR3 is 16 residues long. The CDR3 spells CSVERSGSPIRETQYF. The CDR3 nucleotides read TGCAGCGTTGAACGGTCGGGGTCCCCCATTCGAGAGACCCAGTACTTC.

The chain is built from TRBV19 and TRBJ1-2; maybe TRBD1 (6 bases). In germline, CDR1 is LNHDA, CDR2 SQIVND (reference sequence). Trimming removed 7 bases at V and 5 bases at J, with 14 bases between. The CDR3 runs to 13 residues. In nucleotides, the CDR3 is TGTGCCAGTACTCCGGGACAAGGGTATGGCTACACCTTC. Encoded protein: CASTPGQGYGYTF.

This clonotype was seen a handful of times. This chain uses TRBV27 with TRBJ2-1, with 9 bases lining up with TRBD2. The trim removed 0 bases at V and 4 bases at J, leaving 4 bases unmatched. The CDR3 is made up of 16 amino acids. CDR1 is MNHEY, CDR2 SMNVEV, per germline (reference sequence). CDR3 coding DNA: TGTGCCAGCAGTTTATCCTCGGGACTAGCTTACAATGAGCAGTTCTTC. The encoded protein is CASSLSSGLAYNEQFF.

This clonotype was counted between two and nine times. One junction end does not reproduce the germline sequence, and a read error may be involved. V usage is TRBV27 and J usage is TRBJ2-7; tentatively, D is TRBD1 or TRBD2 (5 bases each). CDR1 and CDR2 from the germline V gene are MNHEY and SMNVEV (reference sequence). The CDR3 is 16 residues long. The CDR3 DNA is TGTGCCAGCAGCTTATATGGGGTCGGGGCTTCCTACGAGCAGTACTTC. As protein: CASSLYGVGASYEQYF.

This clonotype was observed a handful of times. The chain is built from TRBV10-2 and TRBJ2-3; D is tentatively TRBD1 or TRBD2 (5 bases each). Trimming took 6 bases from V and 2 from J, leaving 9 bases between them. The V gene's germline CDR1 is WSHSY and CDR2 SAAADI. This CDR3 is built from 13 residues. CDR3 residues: CASRSGHTDTQYF. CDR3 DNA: TGCGCCAGCAGGTCGGGGCACACAGATACGCAGTATTTT.

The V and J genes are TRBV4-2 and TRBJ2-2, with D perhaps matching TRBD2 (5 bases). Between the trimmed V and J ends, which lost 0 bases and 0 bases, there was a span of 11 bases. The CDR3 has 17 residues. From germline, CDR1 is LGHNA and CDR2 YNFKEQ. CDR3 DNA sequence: TGTGCCAGCAGCCAAGATAGCGAGAGGGCGAACACCGGGGAGCTGTTTTTT. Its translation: CASSQDSERANTGELFF.

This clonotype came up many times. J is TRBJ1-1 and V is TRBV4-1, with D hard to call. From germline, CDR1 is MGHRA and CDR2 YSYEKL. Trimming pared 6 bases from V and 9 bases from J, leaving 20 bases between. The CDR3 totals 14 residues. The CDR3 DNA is TGCGCCAGCAGAGTCGACGAAGACGAGTTTAAAGCTTTCTTT. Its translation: CASRVDEDEFKAFF.

CDR3 coding DNA: TGTGCCAGCAGTCGACCCGGGAGTGGAGATACGCAGTATTTT. Protein: CASSRPGSGDTQYF. The genes are TRBV2 and TRBJ2-3, with D perhaps matching TRBD2 (6 bases). The CDR3 length is 14 residues. CDR1 and CDR2 (germline): SNHLY, FYNNEI. Trimming took off 5 bases at V and 5 bases at J, with 14 bases between the two ends.

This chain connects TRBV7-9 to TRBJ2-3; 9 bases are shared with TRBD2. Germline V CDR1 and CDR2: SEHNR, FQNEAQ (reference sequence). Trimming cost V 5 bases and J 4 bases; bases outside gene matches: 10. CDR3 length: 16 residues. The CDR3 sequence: CASSPSTSGGADTQYF. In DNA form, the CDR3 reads TGTGCCAGCAGCCCATCGACTAGCGGTGGTGCAGATACGCAGTATTTT.

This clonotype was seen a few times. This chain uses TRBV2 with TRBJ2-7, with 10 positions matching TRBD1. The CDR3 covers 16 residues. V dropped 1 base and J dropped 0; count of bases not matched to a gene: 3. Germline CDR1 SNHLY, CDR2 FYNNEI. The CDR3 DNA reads TGTGCCAGCAGTGAAGAGAGGACAGGGGGCTCCTACGAGCAGTACTTC. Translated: CASSEERTGGSYEQYF. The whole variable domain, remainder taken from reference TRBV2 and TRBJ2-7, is EPEVTQTPSHQVTQMGQEVILRCVPISNHLYFYWYRQILGQKVEFLVSFYNNEISEKSEIFDDQFSVERPDGSNFTLKIRSTKLEDSAMYFCASSEERTGGSYEQYFGPGTRLTVT.

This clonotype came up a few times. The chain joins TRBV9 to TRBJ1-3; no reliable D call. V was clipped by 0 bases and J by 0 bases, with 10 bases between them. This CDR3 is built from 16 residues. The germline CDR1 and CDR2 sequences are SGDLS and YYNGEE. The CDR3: CASSVVPGHSGNTIYF. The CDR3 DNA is TGTGCCAGCAGCGTAGTTCCGGGCCACTCTGGAAACACCATATATTTT.

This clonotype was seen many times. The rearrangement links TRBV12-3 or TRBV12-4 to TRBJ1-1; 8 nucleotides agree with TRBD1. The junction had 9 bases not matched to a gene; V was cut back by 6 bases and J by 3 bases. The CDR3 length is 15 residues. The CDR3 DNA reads TGTGCCAGCAGCCCTACCCCGACAGGGGACACTGAAGCTTTCTTT. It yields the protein CASSPTPTGDTEAFF.

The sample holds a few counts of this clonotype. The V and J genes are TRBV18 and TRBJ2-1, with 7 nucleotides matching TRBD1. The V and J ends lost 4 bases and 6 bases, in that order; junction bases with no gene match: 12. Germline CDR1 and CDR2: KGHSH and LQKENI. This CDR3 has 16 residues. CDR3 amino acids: CASSRRRQGPRNEQFF. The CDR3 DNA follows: TGTGCCAGCTCACGAAGAAGACAGGGCCCTCGCAATGAGCAGTTCTTC.

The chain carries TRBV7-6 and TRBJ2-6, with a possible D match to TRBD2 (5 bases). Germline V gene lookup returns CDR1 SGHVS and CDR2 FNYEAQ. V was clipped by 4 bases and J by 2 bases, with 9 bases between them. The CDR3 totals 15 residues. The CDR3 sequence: CASSSRDTGANVLTF. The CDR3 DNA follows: TGTGCCAGCAGCTCCCGGGATACTGGGGCCAACGTCCTGACTTTC. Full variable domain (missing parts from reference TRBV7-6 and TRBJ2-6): GAGVSQSPRYKVTKRGQDVALRCDPISGHVSLYWYRQALGQGPEFLTYFNYEAQQDKSGLPNDRFSAERPEGSISTLTIQRTEQRDSAMYRCASSSRDTGANVLTFGAGSRLTVL.

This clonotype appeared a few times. DNA of the CDR3: TGCAGTACCCCCAAGGGTTTTAGGAATGAGCAGTTCTTC. Translating gives CSTPKGFRNEQFF. The V call is TRBV20-1, the J call TRBJ2-1; D gene ambiguous. V was cut by 8 bases and J by 7 bases, with 18 bases left in between. This CDR3 has 13 amino acids. Germline V gene lookup returns CDR1 DFQATT and CDR2 SNEGSKA (reference sequence).